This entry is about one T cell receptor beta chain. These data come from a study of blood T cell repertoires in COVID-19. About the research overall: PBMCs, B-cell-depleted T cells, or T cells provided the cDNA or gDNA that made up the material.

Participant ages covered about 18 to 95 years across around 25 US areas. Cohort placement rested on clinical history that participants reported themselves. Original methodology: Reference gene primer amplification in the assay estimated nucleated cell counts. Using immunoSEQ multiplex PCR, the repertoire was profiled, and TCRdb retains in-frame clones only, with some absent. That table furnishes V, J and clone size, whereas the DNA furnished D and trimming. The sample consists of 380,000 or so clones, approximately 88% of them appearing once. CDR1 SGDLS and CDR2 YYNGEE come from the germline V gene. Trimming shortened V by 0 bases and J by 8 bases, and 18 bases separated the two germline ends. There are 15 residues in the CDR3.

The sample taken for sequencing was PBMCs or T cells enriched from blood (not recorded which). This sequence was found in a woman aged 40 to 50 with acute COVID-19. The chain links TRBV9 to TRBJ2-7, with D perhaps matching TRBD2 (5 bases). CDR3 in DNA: TGTGCCAGCAGCGTAGATTGGACCCGGGATTACCAGCAGTACTTC. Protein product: CASSVDWTRDYQQYF. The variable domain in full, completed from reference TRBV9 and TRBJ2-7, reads DSGVTQTPKHLITATGQRVTLRCSPRSGDLSVYWYQQSLDQGLQFLIQYYNGEERAKGNILERFSAQQFPDLHSELNLSSLELGDSALYFCASSVDWTRDYQQYFGPGTRLTVT.